The 15 T cell receptor beta chains reported below all come from one sample, sequenced in a study of cytomegalovirus exposure and HLA in healthy donors. PCR used 60 Vbeta primers and 13 Jbeta primers. Clones were read by immunoSEQ multiplex PCR, and TCRdb kept only the in-frame ones, dropping some. The table has fewer than 85,000 clones, around 70% seen once. Specimen: PBMCs. The origin of the receptors is a woman between 40 and 55 years old in good health and CMV-seropositive.

The chain recombines TRBV2 with TRBJ1-2, with 9 bases fitting TRBD1. The germline V gene has CDR1 SNHLY and CDR2 FYNNEI. The junction had 3 bases not matched to a gene; V was cut back by 3 bases and J by 1 base. The CDR3 totals 15 residues. CDR3 residues: CASSEDRGLNYGYTF. In DNA form, the CDR3 reads TGTGCCAGCAGTGAGGACAGGGGACTTAACTATGGCTACACCTTC.

With regard to this clone: Other DNA sequences of this sample code for an identical CDR3. V and J are TRBV6-5 and TRBJ1-1; TRBD1 matches 7 bases. V lost 0 bases to trimming and J lost 6 bases; unmatched junction nucleotides: 1. The CDR3 has 13 amino acids. From germline, CDR1 is MNHEY and CDR2 SVGAGI. CDR3 sequence: CASSYSGGSEAFF. DNA of the CDR3: TGTGCCAGCAGTTACTCAGGGGGCTCTGAAGCTTTCTTT.

V gene TRBV29-1 combines with J gene TRBJ1-2; D not certain. The V and J ends lost 3 bases and 4 bases respectively, with 15 bases between them. CDR1 is SQVTM, CDR2 ANQGSEA, per germline. CDR3 length: 14 amino acids. The CDR3 nucleotides are TGCAGCGTTGACGTGGCCGGAGGCATCTATGGCTACACCTTC. It translates to CSVDVAGGIYGYTF.

This rearrangement joins TRBV27 to TRBJ1-1; 11 bases line up with TRBD1. Germline V gene sequence: CDR1 MNHEY, CDR2 SMNVEV (reference sequence). J lost 5 bases, V lost 4 bases, and 9 bases had no gene match. CDR3 length: 16 amino acids. The CDR3 region is CASSSPDRGRGTEAFF. In DNA, the CDR3 is TGTGCCAGCAGTTCTCCGGACAGGGGGCGCGGGACTGAAGCTTTCTTT.

This chain links TRBV7-2 with TRBJ1-6; D is ambiguous. Germline assignment: CDR1 SGHTA and CDR2 FQGNSA. The V end was cut by 5 bases, the J end by 6 bases, with 8 bases between. The CDR3 extends over 13 amino acids. The CDR3 bases are TGTGCCAGCAGCGTAAACAGTAATTCACCCCTCCACTTT. It is translated as CASSVNSNSPLHF.

The chain employs TRBV4-2 and TRBJ2-7; TRBD2 matches 13 bases. With V trimmed by 0 bases and J by 3 bases, 8 bases remained unmatched. The CDR3 has 18 residues. CDR1 and CDR2 (germline): LGHNA, YNFKEQ. This CDR3 reads CASSQDPLTSGGVYEQYF. The CDR3, as DNA: TGTGCCAGCAGCCAAGATCCCCTCACTAGCGGGGGGGTCTACGAGCAGTACTTC.

The rearrangement uses TRBV2 and TRBJ1-1; D is possibly TRBD1 (5 bases). This CDR3 has 13 amino acids. The V and J ends lost 4 bases and 4 bases respectively, with 10 bases between them. Per germline, CDR1 SNHLY and CDR2 FYNNEI. The CDR3 nucleotides read TGTGCCAGCAGTGGTCCAGGGTCCACTGAAGCTTTCTTT. It translates to CASSGPGSTEAFF. Looking up the rest from reference TRBV2 and TRBJ1-1 gives the full variable domain: EPEVTQTPSHQVTQMGQEVILRCVPISNHLYFYWYRQILGQKVEFLVSFYNNEISEKSEIFDDQFSVERPDGSNFTLKIRSTKLEDSAMYFCASSGPGSTEAFFGQGTRLTVV.

V gene TRBV4-1 combines with J gene TRBJ1-1; perhaps TRBD1 as D (5 bases). V was trimmed by 1 base and J by 4 bases, leaving 16 bases between them. This CDR3 region has 16 residues. Germline CDR1 MGHRA, CDR2 YSYEKL. This chain's CDR3 is CASSQGFGASGTEAFF. The CDR3 DNA follows: TGCGCCAGCAGCCAAGGGTTTGGGGCCTCGGGCACTGAAGCTTTCTTT.

This clone occurred once. This chain links TRBV6-1 with TRBJ2-5; D gene ambiguous. Germline CDR1 and CDR2: MNHNS and SASEGT. This CDR3 is 15 amino acids long. V was shortened by 3 bases and J by 4 bases, with 15 bases between the two germline ends. The CDR3 nucleotides read TGTGCCAGCAGTGATCAGCCGGGTGTTTTAGAGACCCAGTACTTC. Its translation: CASSDQPGVLETQYF.

This clone was observed a handful of times. This chain uses TRBV29-1 with TRBJ1-1; D is possibly TRBD1 (5 bases). Trimming removed 4 bases at V and 11 bases at J, with 17 bases between. This CDR3 has 12 amino acids. The germline V gene encodes CDR1 SQVTM and CDR2 ANQGSEA. As DNA, the CDR3 is TGCAGCGTTGTTAGGGGTGGGTCTAGGGCTTTCTTT. It specifies CSVVRGGSRAFF. The complete variable domain, with remaining parts taken from reference TRBV29-1 and TRBJ1-1, reads SAVISQKPSRDICQRGTSLTIQCQVDSQVTMMFWYRQQPGQSLTLIATANQGSEATYESGFVIDKFPISRPNLTFSTLTVSNMSPEDSSIYLCSVVRGGSRAFFGQGTRLTVV.

The chain carries TRBV9 and TRBJ2-2; D might be TRBD2 (7 bases). CDR1 SGDLS and CDR2 YYNGEE come from the germline V gene. V was shortened by 3 bases and J by 13 bases, with 22 bases between the two germline ends. There are 15 residues in the CDR3. The DNA of the CDR3 is TGTGCCAGCAGCGCCGGATGGGGGGGGCGGGATTTGCTGTTTTTT. Its protein product is CASSAGWGGRDLLFF.

This clone was detected only a few times. The chain uses TRBV2 and TRBJ2-7, with no clear D. This CDR3 has 12 amino acids. V lost 5 bases and J lost 6, with 11 bases in between. CDR1 and CDR2 from the germline V gene are SNHLY and FYNNEI. Written as DNA, the CDR3 is TGTGCCAGCAGTCCCCGGGTTGGCGAGCAGTACTTC. This gives the protein CASSPRVGEQYF.

J is TRBJ1-1 and V is TRBV4-2, with D possibly being TRBD1 (6 bases). Trimming removed 0 bases at V and 0 bases at J, with 11 bases between. CDR3 length: 16 amino acids. Per the germline V gene, CDR1 is LGHNA and CDR2 is YNFKEQ. The CDR3 protein is CASSQDLGTLNTEAFF. CDR3 nucleotide sequence: TGTGCCAGCAGCCAAGATTTGGGGACACTGAACACTGAAGCTTTCTTT.

This rearrangement joins TRBV5-4 to TRBJ2-1; TRBD2 aligns across 11 bases. The CDR3 covers 16 residues. After removal of 4 bases from V and 5 bases from J, the junction contained 8 bases not matched to a gene. Germline V gene data show CDR1 as SGHNT and CDR2 as YYREEE (reference sequence). For the CDR3, the DNA is TGTGCCAGCAGCATTATAGCGGGAGGGTTCCACAATGAGCAGTTCTTC. Translated: CASSIIAGGFHNEQFF.

The chain uses TRBV7-9 and TRBJ2-7; 13 bases align to TRBD2. The CDR3 is 15 residues long. Trimming took 5 bases from V and 4 from J; bases not matched to a gene: 5. The germline V gene has CDR1 SEHNR and CDR2 FQNEAQ (reference sequence). CDR3 residues: CASSGGLAGAYEQYF. The CDR3 DNA is TGTGCCAGCAGCGGAGGACTAGCGGGAGCATACGAGCAGTACTTC.